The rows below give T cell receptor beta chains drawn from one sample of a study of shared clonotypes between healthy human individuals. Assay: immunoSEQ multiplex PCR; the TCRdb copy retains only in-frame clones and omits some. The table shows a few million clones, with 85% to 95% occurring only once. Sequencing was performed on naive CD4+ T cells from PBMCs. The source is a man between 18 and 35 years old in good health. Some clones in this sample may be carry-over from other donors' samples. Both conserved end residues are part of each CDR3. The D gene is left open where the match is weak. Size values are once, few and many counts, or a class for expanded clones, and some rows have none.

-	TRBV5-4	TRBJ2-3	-	CASSSGGGNTDTQYF	TGTGCCAGCAGCTCGGGTGGCGGGAACACAGATACGCAGTATTTT
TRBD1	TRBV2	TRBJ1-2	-	CASRRTGLYYGYTF	TGTGCCAGCAGGAGGACAGGGTTATACTATGGCTACACCTTC
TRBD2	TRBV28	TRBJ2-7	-	CASSSPGGGSYEQYF	TGTGCCAGCAGTTCCCCGGGGGGGGGCTCCTACGAGCAGTACTTC
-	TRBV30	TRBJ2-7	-	CAWSVLGRYYEQYF	TGTGCCTGGAGTGTACTCGGCAGATACTACGAGCAGTACTTC
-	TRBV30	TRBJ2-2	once	CAWRALGTGELFF	TGTGCCTGGAGGGCCTTGGGGACAGGGGAGCTGTTTTTT
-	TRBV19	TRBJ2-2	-	CASSIGGRGIGELFF	TGTGCCAGTAGTATCGGAGGGAGAGGGATCGGGGAGCTGTTTTTT
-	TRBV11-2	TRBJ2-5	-	CASSSPRGIEETQYF	TGTGCCAGCAGCTCCCCCAGGGGAATAGAAGAGACCCAGTACTTC
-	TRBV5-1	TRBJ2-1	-	CASSLAGLGNEQFF	TGCGCCAGCAGCTTGGCGGGTTTGGGGAATGAGCAGTTCTTC
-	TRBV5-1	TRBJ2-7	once	CASSFLLTYEQYF	TGCGCCAGCAGCTTTCTACTCACCTACGAGCAGTACTTC
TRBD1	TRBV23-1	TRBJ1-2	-	CASSQSPRDRTYGYTF	TGCGCCAGCAGTCAATCACCGCGGGACAGGACCTATGGCTACACCTTC
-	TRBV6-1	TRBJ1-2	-	CASSGQVRGGNYGYTF	TGTGCCAGCAGTGGACAGGTGAGGGGTGGCAACTATGGCTACACCTTC
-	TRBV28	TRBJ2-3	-	CASSLFGGYITYTDTQYF	TGTGCCAGCAGTTTATTTGGCGGCTACATTACTTACACAGATACGCAGTATTTT
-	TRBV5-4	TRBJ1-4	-	CASSLPQGGNEKLFF	TGTGCCAGCAGCTTGCCTCAAGGGGGAAATGAAAAACTGTTTTTT
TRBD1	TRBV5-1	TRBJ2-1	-	CASSFRPGQGFNEQFF	TGCGCCAGCAGCTTCAGGCCCGGACAGGGGTTCAATGAGCAGTTCTTC
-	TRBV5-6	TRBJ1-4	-	CASSLRQGNEKLFF	TGTGCCAGCAGCTTGAGGCAGGGGAATGAAAAACTGTTTTTT
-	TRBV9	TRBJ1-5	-	CASSVALNQPQHF	TGTGCCAGCAGCGTAGCTCTCAATCAGCCCCAGCATTTT
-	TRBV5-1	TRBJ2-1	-	CASSLGISYNEQFF	TGCGCCAGCAGCTTGGGGATATCCTACAATGAGCAGTTCTTC
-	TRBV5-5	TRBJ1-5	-	CASSSGTISNQPQHF	TGTGCCAGCAGCTCCGGGACAATTAGCAATCAGCCCCAGCATTTT
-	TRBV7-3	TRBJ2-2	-	CASSTNSFDTGELFF	TGTGCCAGCAGCACCAACTCCTTTGACACCGGGGAGCTGTTTTTT
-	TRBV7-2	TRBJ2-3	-	CASSRSTDTQYF	TGTGCCAGCAGCAGATCCACAGATACGCAGTATTTT
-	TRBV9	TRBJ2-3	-	CASSVFGAGGGTDTQYF	TGTGCCAGCAGCGTGTTTGGCGCCGGAGGGGGCACAGATACGCAGTATTTT
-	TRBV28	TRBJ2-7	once	CASSADYEQYF	TGTGCCAGCAGTGCAGACTACGAGCAGTACTTC
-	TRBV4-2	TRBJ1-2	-	CASSQDRSSPHGYTF	TGTGCCAGCAGCCAAGACCGCAGCTCCCCCCATGGCTACACCTTC
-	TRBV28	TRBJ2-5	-	CASSSPGRETQYF	TGTGCCAGCAGTTCCCCCGGGCGAGAGACCCAGTACTTC
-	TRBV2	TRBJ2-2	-	CASKWDTGELFF	TGTGCCAGCAAATGGGACACCGGGGAGCTGTTTTTT
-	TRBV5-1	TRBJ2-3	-	CASSQGDFTDTQYF	TGCGCCAGCAGCCAAGGGGATTTCACAGATACGCAGTATTTT
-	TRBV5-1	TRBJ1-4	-	CASSLTGFEKLFF	TGCGCCAGCAGCTTGACAGGTTTTGAAAAACTGTTTTTT
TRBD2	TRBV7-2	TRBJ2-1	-	CASSLALAGGPYNEQFF	TGTGCCAGCAGCTTAGCGCTAGCGGGAGGGCCCTACAATGAGCAGTTCTTC
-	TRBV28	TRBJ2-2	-	CASKLRRQVNTGELFF	TGTGCCAGCAAACTAAGGCGGCAGGTGAACACCGGGGAGCTGTTTTTT
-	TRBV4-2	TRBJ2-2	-	CASSPYGTFGELFF	TGTGCCAGCAGCCCATACGGGACGTTCGGGGAGCTGTTTTTT
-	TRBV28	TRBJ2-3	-	CASSPSTDTQYF	TGTGCCAGCAGTCCCTCAACAGATACGCAGTATTTT
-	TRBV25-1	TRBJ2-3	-	CASSEPSDTQYF	TGTGCCAGCAGTGAACCCTCGGATACGCAGTATTTT
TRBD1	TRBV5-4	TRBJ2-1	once	CASSSGQGAHNEQFF	TGTGCCAGCAGCTCGGGACAGGGGGCGCACAATGAGCAGTTCTTC
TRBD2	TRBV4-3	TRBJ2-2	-	CASEAGGPGTGELFF	TGCGCCAGCGAAGCGGGAGGGCCTGGAACCGGGGAGCTGTTTTTT
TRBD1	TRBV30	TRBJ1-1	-	CAWSATGGTVGNMNTEAFF	TGTGCCTGGAGTGCAACGGGGGGGACAGTCGGAAACATGAACACTGAAGCTTTCTTT
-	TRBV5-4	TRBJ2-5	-	CASSQVGLQETQYF	TGTGCCAGCAGCCAAGTGGGACTGCAAGAGACCCAGTACTTC
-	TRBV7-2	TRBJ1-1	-	CASSSQGLEAFF	TGTGCCAGCAGCTCGCAGGGGCTTGAAGCTTTCTTT
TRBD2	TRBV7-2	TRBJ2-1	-	CASSLTSGEYNEQFF	TGTGCCAGCAGCCTTACTAGCGGAGAGTACAATGAGCAGTTCTTC
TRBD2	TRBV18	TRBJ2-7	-	CASSPRAGATLLPEQYF	TGTGCCAGCTCACCCCGGGCGGGAGCCACCCTCCTCCCCGAGCAGTACTTC
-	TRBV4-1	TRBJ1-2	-	CASSQEGVGRNYGYTF	TGCGCCAGCAGCCAAGAAGGGGTCGGCAGGAACTATGGCTACACCTTC
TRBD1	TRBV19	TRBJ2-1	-	CASSRGYETGGNEQFF	TGTGCCAGTAGTAGAGGGTATGAGACAGGGGGCAATGAGCAGTTCTTC
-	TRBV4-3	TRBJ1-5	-	CASSQDIGGSPQHF	TGCGCCAGCAGCCAAGATATCGGAGGATCGCCCCAGCATTTT
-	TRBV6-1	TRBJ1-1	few	CASSEPGNTEAFF	TGTGCCAGCAGTGAACCCGGGAACACTGAAGCTTTCTTT
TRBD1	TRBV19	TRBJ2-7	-	CASRDRDEQYF	TGTGCCAGCCGGGACAGGGACGAGCAGTACTTC
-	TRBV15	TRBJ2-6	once	CATSRARQYSGANVLTF	TGTGCCACCAGCAGAGCTAGACAGTACTCTGGGGCCAACGTCCTGACTTTC
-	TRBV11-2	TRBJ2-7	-	CASSLPRRGDYEQYF	TGTGCCAGCAGCTTACCACGGCGGGGTGACTACGAGCAGTACTTC
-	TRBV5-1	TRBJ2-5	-	CASSLDPGGNQETQYF	TGCGCCAGCAGCTTGGACCCCGGTGGGAACCAAGAGACCCAGTACTTC
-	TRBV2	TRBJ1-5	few	CASSESVGPQHF	TGTGCCAGCAGTGAATCGGTGGGTCCCCAGCATTTT
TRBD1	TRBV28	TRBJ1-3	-	CASSKIQGASGNTIYF	TGTGCCAGCAGTAAGATACAGGGGGCCTCTGGAAACACCATATATTTT
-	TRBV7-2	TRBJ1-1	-	CASSSRVVRGTEAFF	TGTGCCAGCAGCTCCCGGGTGGTAAGGGGAACTGAAGCTTTCTTT
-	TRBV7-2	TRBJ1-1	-	CASSVPAFMNTEAFF	TGTGCCAGCAGCGTCCCAGCCTTCATGAACACTGAAGCTTTCTTT
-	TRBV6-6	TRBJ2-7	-	CASTGGMNYEQYF	TGTGCCAGCACTGGGGGGATGAACTACGAGCAGTACTTC
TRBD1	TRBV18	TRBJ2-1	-	CASSPPGTGGGNEQFF	TGTGCCAGCTCACCTCCCGGGACAGGGGGGGGCAATGAGCAGTTCTTC
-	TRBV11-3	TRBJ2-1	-	CASSFRWANEQFF	TGTGCCAGCAGCTTTCGGTGGGCCAATGAGCAGTTCTTC
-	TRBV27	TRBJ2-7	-	CASSFRMTYEQYF	TGTGCCAGCAGTTTCAGGATGACCTACGAGCAGTACTTC